This T cell receptor beta chain appears in the sequencing data of a study of vaccination and CD4 T cells after COVID-19. At the level of the study: SARS-CoV-2, HCoV-NL63, HCoV-OC43 and HCoV-229E supplied the overlapping spike peptides used to stimulate cells.

Sequenced with the Oncomine TCR Beta short-read assay was DNA taken from cultured CD4+ T cells. One entry per CDR3 protein results from TCRdb running MiXCR on the PCR reads. The sample yields some 5,000 distinct CDR3 sequences, 70% to 80% seen once. A single count supports this clonotype. What it binds is not known. The CDR3 has 14 amino acids. The junction had 9 bases not matched to a gene; V was cut back by 6 bases and J by 5 bases. Germline V CDR1 and CDR2: MNHNS, SASEGT. Treatment: approximately 10-day PBMC culture with coronavirus spike peptide pools or control peptides (ViraFEST assay). The receptor comes from a human donor who had recovered from COVID-19. The chain combines TRBV6-1 with TRBJ1-1; TRBD1 matches at 7 bases. The sample was CD4+ T cells from blood, cultured in vitro. The CDR3 bases are TGTGCCAGCAGGGCGACAGGGATGTGGACTGAAGCTTTCTTT. Protein: CASRATGMWTEAFF.